The clone carrying this T cell receptor beta chain was counted only a few times. What it binds is not known. This sample was taken from a study of CD8 T cells in ankylosing spondylitis. TCRdb independently ran MiXCR on the 5' RACE reads; one entry per CDR3 protein. This table holds hundreds of thousands of distinct CDR3 sequences, roughly 12% found once. The study's findings and limits: Within matched ankylosing spondylitis synovial fluid, disease-linked clones were reportedly significantly enriched. Apparently characteristic of ankylosing spondylitis blood was a TCR beta motif (about 8 highly homologous variants).

The CDR3 spans 14 residues. The germline gives CDR1 DFQATT, CDR2 SNEGSKA (reference sequence). Trimming removed 2 bases at V and 3 bases at J, with 12 bases between. Specimen: blood, either unsorted or a sorted T cell fraction (not recorded which). This chain uses TRBV20-1 with TRBJ2-3; D is ambiguous. This clonotype originated in a male donor with ankylosing spondylitis. In DNA form, the CDR3 reads TGCAGTGCTAGATCCCTCAGAGAGACAGATACGCAGTATTTT. The encoded protein is CSARSLRETDTQYF.